Presented here are 27 T cell receptor beta chains from one specimen sequenced in a study of cytomegalovirus exposure and HLA in healthy donors. 60 Vbeta and 13 Jbeta primers were used in PCR. Method: immunoSEQ multiplex PCR; TCRdb's copy keeps in-frame clones and lacks some. The table has fewer than 200,000 clones, about 79% seen once. Sequences were obtained from PBMCs. The receptors were gathered from a girl between 2 and 10 years old in good health and CMV-seropositive.

This chain uses TRBV4-2 with TRBJ2-7; TRBD2 agrees at 13 bases. V shed 1 base, J shed 8 bases, and the junction held 11 bases outside the gene matches. Germline CDR1 LGHNA, CDR2 YNFKEQ. The CDR3 covers 17 residues. DNA for the CDR3: TGTGCCAGCAGCCAAGCGTCCGGACTAGCGGGGGATCGGCAGCAGTACTTC. This encodes CASSQASGLAGDRQQYF.

This clone was detected once. V gene TRBV6-5 combines with J gene TRBJ2-2; perhaps TRBD2 as D (6 bases). This CDR3 has 14 residues. The germline gives CDR1 MNHEY, CDR2 SVGAGI. V lost 3 bases and J 4 bases, leaving 9 bases between the germline ends. DNA of the CDR3: TGTGCCAGCAGTTATGGGACTTCCACCGGGGAGCTGTTTTTT. Translation gives CASSYGTSTGELFF.

The V call is TRBV19, the J call TRBJ1-2; unclear D gene. Trimming shortened V by 3 bases and J by 7 bases, and 15 bases separated the two germline ends. Germline CDR1 LNHDA, CDR2 SQIVND (reference sequence). This CDR3 is 14 amino acids long. CDR3 bases: TGTGCCAGTAGTATTAGCCAGTTCGGAGGTGGCTACACCTTC. Translating gives CASSISQFGGGYTF.

The chain uses TRBV9 and TRBJ2-6; TRBD2 agrees at 8 bases. Germline CDR1 and CDR2: SGDLS and YYNGEE. The CDR3 is 17 amino acids. J gave up 1 base and V 4 bases, and 7 bases lay outside the gene matches. DNA of the CDR3: TGTGCCAGCAGCCCACGGGGGGGGTTGTCTGGGGCCAACGTCCTGACTTTC. Translation gives CASSPRGGLSGANVLTF.

This clone was counted only a few times. This chain joins TRBV30 and TRBJ1-6, with 7 positions matching TRBD1. The germline V gene has CDR1 GTSNPN and CDR2 SVGIG (reference sequence). CDR3 size: 16 residues. Trimming cost V 0 bases and J 7 bases; bases outside gene matches: 9. The CDR3 reads CAWSVQGSFRNSPLHF. In DNA form, the CDR3 reads TGTGCCTGGAGTGTACAGGGGAGCTTTAGGAATTCACCCCTCCACTTT.

The chain has TRBV2 and TRBJ2-7; 12 bases line up with TRBD2. The V and J ends lost 2 bases and 4 bases, in that order; junction bases with no gene match: 0. Germline V gives CDR1 SNHLY, CDR2 FYNNEI. The CDR3 is made up of 14 amino acids. For the CDR3, the DNA is TGTGCCAGCAGTGAAACTAGCGGGAGGTACGAGCAGTACTTC. It specifies CASSETSGRYEQYF.

V gene TRBV2 combines with J gene TRBJ2-7; 9 positions agree with TRBD2. The J segment lost 5 bases and the V segment lost 6 bases, leaving 11 bases of the junction unmatched. From germline, CDR1 is SNHLY and CDR2 FYNNEI. This CDR3 contains 15 residues. The CDR3 protein is CASSGRVAGAHEQYF. The CDR3 coding sequence is TGTGCCAGCAGCGGCAGGGTAGCGGGAGCCCACGAGCAGTACTTC. The whole variable domain, filled in from reference TRBV2 and TRBJ2-7, reads EPEVTQTPSHQVTQMGQEVILRCVPISNHLYFYWYRQILGQKVEFLVSFYNNEISEKSEIFDDQFSVERPDGSNFTLKIRSTKLEDSAMYFCASSGRVAGAHEQYFGPGTRLTVT.

The CDR3 sequence is CASSRGGLNEQYF. The CDR3 bases are TGCGCCAGCAGCCGGGGGGGGCTAAACGAGCAGTACTTC. V and J are TRBV5-1 and TRBJ2-7; TRBD2 matches at 8 bases. Unmatched junction bases numbered 5, after V lost 4 bases and J lost 5 bases. The CDR3 runs 13 residues. Germline loops: CDR1 SGHRS, CDR2 YFSETQ.

The V and J genes are TRBV5-1 and TRBJ1-4; perhaps TRBD1 as D (6 bases). Germline-derived CDR1 and CDR2 are SGHRS and YFSETQ. V gave up 3 bases and J gave up 7 bases, with 22 bases separating them. The CDR3 extends over 17 amino acids. The CDR3 here is CASSSRLTGPRGEKLFF. For the CDR3, the DNA is TGCGCCAGCAGCTCCCGATTGACGGGCCCCAGGGGTGAAAAACTGTTTTTT. The full variable domain, with the rest looked up from reference TRBV5-1 and TRBJ1-4, is KAGVTQTPRYLIKTRGQQVTLSCSPISGHRSVSWYQQTPGQGLQFLFEYFSETQRNKGNFPGRFSGRQFSNSRSEMNVSTLELGDSALYLCASSSRLTGPRGEKLFFGSGTQLSVL.

The chain uses TRBV5-6 and TRBJ2-5; 11 nucleotides agree with TRBD1. CDR1 and CDR2 (germline): SGHDT, YYEEEE. The ends lost 2 bases at V and 5 bases at J; junction bases unmatched: 8. This CDR3 comprises 16 residues. The CDR3 spells CASSFPGQGVWETQYF. The CDR3 nucleotides read TGTGCCAGCAGCTTTCCGGGACAGGGGGTGTGGGAGACCCAGTACTTC.

The chain links TRBV27 to TRBJ2-1; D remains unclear. The germline V and J ends were trimmed by 6 bases and 6 bases, with 12 bases remaining between them. Germline V lookup: CDR1 MNHEY, CDR2 SMNVEV (reference sequence). This CDR3 has 13 residues. The CDR3 DNA reads TGTGCCAGCAGGAGCGCGCGAACCAATGAGCAGTTCTTC. As protein: CASRSARTNEQFF.

CDR3 bases: TGTGCCAGCAGCCGTATTGGGACATTTACGTTCTTT. Translation gives CASSRIGTFTFF. This chain connects TRBV5-6 to TRBJ1-1; D might be TRBD1 (6 bases). The CDR3 contains 12 residues. V lost 4 bases to trimming and J lost 14 bases, with 18 bases between them. Germline V CDR1 and CDR2: SGHDT, YYEEEE.

The chain uses TRBV4-2 and TRBJ2-7; weak D call: TRBD1 (6 bases). This CDR3 region has 18 residues. V dropped 4 bases and J dropped 4 bases, with 26 bases sitting between them. Germline CDR1 is LGHNA and CDR2 is YNFKEQ. CDR3 protein: CASSPSFDLQDSRYEQYF. DNA for the CDR3: TGTGCCAGCAGCCCATCATTCGACCTACAGGACAGCCGATACGAGCAGTACTTC.

This chain uses TRBV12-5 with TRBJ1-2; no clear D gene. Germline CDR1 reads LGHNT; CDR2 reads FRNRAP. CDR3 length: 11 residues. Trimming pared 9 bases from V and 2 bases from J, leaving 7 bases between. In nucleotides, the CDR3 is TGTGCTAGCTACAGAAACTATGGCTACACCTTC. This translates into CASYRNYGYTF.

The chain combines TRBV21-1 with TRBJ2-7; the table's D gene call, TRBD1, was not cross checked with the DNA. TRBV21-1 is shown as a pseudogene. The CDR3 is made up of 9 amino acids. CDR3 in amino acids: CARPTGRYF. CDR3 in DNA: TGTGCCAGACCGACAGGGAGGTACTTC.

This clone was seen once. The chain joins TRBV6-5 to TRBJ2-1, with 9 bases aligning to TRBD2. Germline assignment: CDR1 MNHEY and CDR2 SVGAGI. CDR3 size: 14 residues. The trim removed 5 bases at V and 2 bases at J, leaving 1 base unmatched. CDR3: CASSRTSAYNEQFF. CDR3 nucleotides: TGTGCCAGCAGTCGGACTAGCGCCTACAATGAGCAGTTCTTC.

The rearrangement joins TRBV2 to TRBJ2-1; 15 bases map to TRBD2. V gave up 7 bases and J gave up 7 bases; unmatched junction bases: 5. In germline, CDR1 is SNHLY, CDR2 FYNNEI. This CDR3 region has 15 residues. The CDR3 region is CASTRTSGRGNEQFF. The DNA of the CDR3 is TGTGCCAGCACAAGGACTAGCGGGAGGGGGAATGAGCAGTTCTTC.

This clone was seen more than once but under ten times. The V and J genes are TRBV6-5 and TRBJ2-7; 8 bases align to TRBD2. Germline-derived CDR1 and CDR2 are MNHEY and SVGAGI. The CDR3 contains 14 residues. V was clipped by 6 bases and J by 4 bases; unmatched bases: 8. CDR3: CASSPPGGRYEQYF. The DNA of the CDR3 is TGTGCCAGCAGCCCCCCGGGAGGGCGTTACGAGCAGTACTTC.

The chain joins TRBV6-5 to TRBJ1-2; maybe TRBD1 (6 bases). The V end was cut by 7 bases, the J end by 7 bases, with 16 bases between. The CDR3 totals 13 residues. The germline V gene encodes CDR1 MNHEY and CDR2 SVGAGI. CDR3 sequence: CASTRTVGSGYTF. CDR3 in DNA: TGTGCCAGCACCAGGACAGTTGGTAGTGGCTACACCTTC.

This chain links TRBV14 with TRBJ1-1, with D possibly matching TRBD1 (6 bases). The CDR3 is 14 amino acids. The V and J ends lost 0 bases and 11 bases respectively, with 16 bases between them. Germline-derived CDR1 and CDR2 are SGHDN and FVKESK. CDR3 DNA: TGTGCCAGCAGCCAAGATGGGGGCAGGGGACGTGCTTTCTTT. Residues: CASSQDGGRGRAFF.

The chain recombines TRBV4-2 with TRBJ2-7; TRBD1 agrees at 7 bases. Germline V lookup: CDR1 LGHNA, CDR2 YNFKEQ. The junction had 9 bases not matched to a gene; V was cut back by 0 bases and J by 10 bases. CDR3 length equals 14 residues. The CDR3, as DNA: TGTGCCAGCAGCCAAGAAGGGAGACAGGGCGGTCAGTACTTC. Amino acids: CASSQEGRQGGQYF.

V and J are TRBV7-2 and TRBJ2-5; TRBD2 agrees at 8 bases. The CDR3 has 17 residues. V lost 5 bases to trimming and J lost 5 bases; unmatched junction nucleotides: 16. Germline V gene data show CDR1 as SGHTA and CDR2 as FQGNSA. CDR3: CASSLESSGSFRETQYF. The CDR3, as DNA: TGTGCCAGCAGCCTTGAGAGCAGCGGGAGTTTTAGGGAGACCCAGTACTTC.

The gene calls are TRBV14 and TRBJ2-3, with D possibly TRBD2 on 6 matching bases. The V gene's germline CDR1 is SGHDN and CDR2 FVKESK. The length of the CDR3 is 17 residues. Trimming took 4 bases from V and 4 from J, leaving 21 bases between them. The CDR3 region is CASSRPFGGAVSDTQYF. The CDR3 DNA follows: TGTGCCAGCAGCCGACCCTTCGGGGGAGCGGTCTCAGATACGCAGTATTTT.

V is TRBV19 and J is TRBJ1-5; 10 bases are shared with TRBD1. V lost 9 bases, J lost 0 bases, and 17 bases stayed unmatched. From germline, CDR1 is LNHDA and CDR2 SQIVND (reference sequence). The CDR3 contains 19 residues. CDR3 protein: CASSALVGTGVNSNQPQHF. In DNA form, the CDR3 reads TGTGCCAGCAGTGCTTTGGTGGGGACAGGGGTCAATAGCAATCAGCCCCAGCATTTT.

This clone was detected a few times. The V call is TRBV4-1, the J call TRBJ1-2; D call uncertain. Germline CDR1 is MGHRA and CDR2 is YSYEKL. This CDR3 is 14 amino acids long. Between the trimmed V and J ends, which lost 3 bases and 0 bases, there was a span of 8 bases. CDR3 protein: CASSHSPANYGYTF. CDR3 coding DNA: TGCGCCAGCAGCCATTCCCCAGCTAACTATGGCTACACCTTC.

The chain employs TRBV4-1 and TRBJ2-2, with 8 nucleotides matching TRBD1. The germline CDR1 and CDR2 sequences are MGHRA and YSYEKL. The J segment lost 7 bases and the V segment lost 1 base, leaving 8 bases of the junction unmatched. The CDR3 spans 16 residues. This chain's CDR3 is CASSQVWETGVGELFF. The CDR3 DNA reads as TGCGCCAGCAGCCAAGTTTGGGAGACAGGGGTCGGGGAGCTGTTTTTT.

J is TRBJ1-1 and V is TRBV5-1; a weak D match, TRBD1 (6 bases). The CDR3 covers 14 residues. Germline values: CDR1 SGHRS, CDR2 YFSETQ. Trimming removed 3 bases from V and 1 base from J, with 10 bases in between. The CDR3 reads CASSWAGENTEAFF. CDR3 nucleotides: TGCGCCAGCAGCTGGGCAGGGGAGAACACTGAAGCTTTCTTT.